This T cell receptor beta chain was captured in a study of T cell changes during pregnancy in multiple sclerosis. Clones were sequenced by immunoSEQ multiplex PCR, and TCRdb holds only the in-frame ones, with some missing. The sample contains some 71,000 clones, about 92% of which appear only once. Germline CDR1 and CDR2: SEHNR and FQNEAQ (reference sequence). The CDR3 consists of 16 residues. V shed 2 bases, J shed 5 bases, and the junction held 9 bases outside the gene matches. J is TRBJ2-7 and V is TRBV7-9, with TRBD2 matching 10 bases. Sequences were derived from peripheral blood, sampled after pregnancy. The TCR originated in a female donor with multiple sclerosis, enrolled in a pregnancy study. The CDR3 is CASSLLPGGTSDEQYF. The CDR3 region has the DNA TGTGCCAGCAGCTTACTTCCGGGAGGGACTAGCGACGAGCAGTACTTC.